Below are 27 T cell receptor beta chains sequenced from a single sample in a study of blood T cell repertoires in COVID-19. Measured with immunoSEQ multiplex PCR; TCRdb has only the in-frame clones, and not every one. The sample contains more than 250,000 clones, 70% to 90% of which appear only once. Sequencing was carried out using PBMCs or T cells enriched from blood (not recorded which). The origin of the receptors is a woman aged 35 to 49 with acute COVID-19.

Only one count was recorded for this clone. The chain employs TRBV2 and TRBJ1-6; 8 nucleotides match TRBD1. In germline, CDR1 is SNHLY, CDR2 FYNNEI. J was trimmed by 8 bases and V by 6 bases; bases with no gene match: 9. The CDR3 is 15 amino acids. Here the CDR3 DNA reads TGTGCCAGCAGGTTGGGATGGACAGGGCATTCACCCCTCCACTTT. It specifies CASRLGWTGHSPLHF.

V gene TRBV6-5 combines with J gene TRBJ1-1; D ambiguous. CDR1 and CDR2 from the germline V gene are MNHEY and SVGAGI. This CDR3 has 13 amino acids. The germline V and J ends were trimmed by 0 bases and 5 bases, with 7 bases remaining between them. The CDR3 bases are TGTGCCAGCAGTTACTCGCGGAGAACTGAAGCTTTCTTT. Amino acids: CASSYSRRTEAFF.

The V and J genes are TRBV13 and TRBJ1-2; 9 bases agree with TRBD1. V dropped 3 bases and J dropped 14; count of bases not matched to a gene: 4. Germline values: CDR1 PRHDT, CDR2 FYEKMQ (reference sequence). This CDR3 comprises 11 residues. The CDR3 DNA is TGTGCCAGCAGCTTGGGACAGGGCTTAACCTTC. Translated, it gives CASSLGQGLTF.

The chain couples TRBV15 to TRBJ1-6, with D uncertain. Germline V gives CDR1 LNHNV, CDR2 YYDKDF (reference sequence). The ends were cut back, 1 base at V and 0 bases at J, with 13 bases in the middle. The CDR3 totals 18 residues. The CDR3 bases are TGTGCCACCAGCAGAGGAGGTCAACGGGGCTCCTATAATTCACCCCTCCACTTT. Its protein product is CATSRGGQRGSYNSPLHF.

A remark on this clone: The same CDR3 is also encoded by other DNA sequences in this sample. The chain carries TRBV30 and TRBJ1-2; D call uncertain. The CDR3 runs to 12 residues. CDR1 and CDR2 from the germline V gene are GTSNPN and SVGIG (reference sequence). The V gene lost 0 bases and the J gene lost 3 bases, with 5 bases spanning the gap. The CDR3 here is CAWSVQDYGYTF. CDR3 in DNA: TGTGCCTGGAGTGTACAAGACTATGGCTACACCTTC.

This clone turned up a few times. The chain has TRBV7-2 and TRBJ2-1; 7 nucleotides align to TRBD2. This CDR3 is built from 18 residues. V shed 2 bases and J 0 bases; nucleotides not matched to a gene: 10. Germline lookup yields CDR1 SGHTA and CDR2 FQGNSA. This chain's CDR3 is CASSLRIAGPSSYNEQFF. CDR3 nucleotide sequence: TGTGCCAGCAGCTTAAGGATAGCGGGCCCCAGCTCCTACAATGAGCAGTTCTTC.

CDR3 nucleotide sequence: TGCGCCAGCCACCTCCCAGGGGTTAACTATGGCTACACCTTC. Protein sequence: CASHLPGVNYGYTF. The genes are TRBV5-1 and TRBJ1-2, with D maybe TRBD1 (6 bases). The V gene lost 7 bases and the J gene lost 1 base, with 14 bases spanning the gap. Germline V gene lookup returns CDR1 SGHRS and CDR2 YFSETQ. The CDR3 is 14 amino acids.

V gene TRBV19 combines with J gene TRBJ1-1; TRBD1 agrees at 10 bases. This CDR3 has 14 amino acids. In germline, CDR1 is LNHDA, CDR2 SQIVND (reference sequence). V dropped 5 bases and J dropped 7; count of bases not matched to a gene: 7. The CDR3 here is CASSEDRGQNEAFF. DNA of the CDR3: TGTGCCAGTAGTGAAGACAGGGGGCAAAATGAAGCTTTCTTT. Based on the CDR3 plus reference TRBV19 and TRBJ1-1, the full variable domain is DGGITQSPKYLFRKEGQNVTLSCEQNLNHDAMYWYRQDPGQGLRLIYYSQIVNDFQKGDIAEGYSVSREKKESFPLTVTSAQKNPTAFYLCASSEDRGQNEAFFGQGTRLTVV.

The chain employs TRBV5-1 and TRBJ1-5; TRBD1 is a possible D gene (6 bases). With 4 bases removed from V and 4 bases from J, the gap between germline ends came to 15 bases. The CDR3 covers 15 residues. Germline V CDR1 and CDR2: SGHRS, YFSETQ. CDR3 DNA sequence: TGCGCCAGCAGCCGGGACACGGGGGGGAATCAGCCCCAGCATTTT. It encodes CASSRDTGGNQPQHF.

The chain combines TRBV18 with TRBJ1-5; TRBD1 aligns across 8 bases. This CDR3 comprises 17 residues. Germline V gene sequence: CDR1 KGHSH, CDR2 LQKENI. After removal of 5 bases from V and 4 bases from J, the junction contained 13 bases not matched to a gene. As DNA, the CDR3 is TGTGCCAGCTCAGACAGGGGCCGGGTCCTAATAAATCAGCCCCAGCATTTT. Protein sequence: CASSDRGRVLINQPQHF.

This rearrangement joins TRBV7-8 to TRBJ2-1, with TRBD2 matching 7 bases. Losses at the gene ends were 1 base for V and 4 bases for J; bases not matched to a gene: 16. CDR3 length equals 19 residues. CDR1 and CDR2 from the germline V gene are SGHVS and FQNEAQ. The CDR3: CASSLGNPKGLPKYNEQFF. Here the CDR3 DNA reads TGTGCCAGCAGCTTAGGGAACCCTAAGGGACTACCCAAGTACAATGAGCAGTTCTTC. Full variable domain (outside the CDR3, taken from reference TRBV7-8 and TRBJ2-1): GAGVSQSPRYKVAKRGQDVALRCDPISGHVSLFWYQQALGQGPEFLTYFQNEAQLDKSGLPSDRFFAERPEGSVSTLKIQRTQQEDSAVYLCASSLGNPKGLPKYNEQFFGPGTRLTVL.

The chain uses TRBV5-1 and TRBJ1-1, with TRBD1 as a possible D gene (5 bases). Germline values: CDR1 SGHRS, CDR2 YFSETQ. The CDR3 loop spans 15 amino acids. Trimming removed 2 bases from V and 1 base from J, with 12 bases in between. CDR3 bases: TGCGCCAGCAGCTTTGTGGGACTGCAGAACACTGAAGCTTTCTTT. This translates into CASSFVGLQNTEAFF.

The rearrangement joins TRBV5-1 to TRBJ1-1; the D gene is possibly TRBD1 (6 bases). The V end was cut by 0 bases, the J end by 11 bases, with 26 bases between. The CDR3 totals 17 residues. The germline CDR1 and CDR2 sequences are SGHRS and YFSETQ. The CDR3 DNA follows: TGCGCCAGCAGCTTGGCCTCGGGGACAATGAACTGGGGAGGGGCTTTCTTT. Protein sequence: CASSLASGTMNWGGAFF.

This clone was seen only a few times. The chain uses TRBV4-1 and TRBJ2-1; 7 positions match TRBD2. The CDR3 extends over 15 amino acids. Trimming at V came to 0 bases and at J to 12 bases, leaving 11 bases not matched to a gene. CDR1 is MGHRA and CDR2 is YSYEKL in the germline V gene. This CDR3 reads CASSQDLADPSRQFF. CDR3 coding DNA: TGCGCCAGCAGCCAAGATCTAGCGGACCCTAGTAGGCAGTTCTTC.

The sample holds one count of this clone. The chain employs TRBV30 and TRBJ2-5; no definite D call. Germline values: CDR1 GTSNPN, CDR2 SVGIG (reference sequence). V lost 8 bases and J lost 2, with 15 bases in between. This CDR3 is built from 13 residues. The CDR3 sequence: CAGNPDTQETQYF. The CDR3 coding sequence is TGTGCCGGCAATCCAGATACACAAGAGACCCAGTACTTC.

The CDR3 DNA sequence: TGTGCCAGCAGCCAAGTCGTGAGGGTCGGGGGAACGGAGGGCAATCAGCCCCAGCATTTT. As protein: CASSQVVRVGGTEGNQPQHF. The chain is built from TRBV3-1 (or the pseudogene TRBV3-2) and TRBJ1-5, with TRBD1 as a possible D gene (5 bases). Trimming left V 1 base short and J 2 bases short, with 24 bases between. This CDR3 is built from 20 residues. The germline V gene has CDR1 LGHDT and CDR2 YNNKEL (reference sequence).

The rearrangement uses TRBV7-8 and TRBJ2-5; 9 nucleotides align to TRBD1. V was pared by 5 bases and J by 1 base, with 8 bases of the junction left unmatched. The germline CDR1 and CDR2 sequences are SGHVS and FQNEAQ. CDR3 size: 16 residues. This CDR3 is CASSRAGTGSQETQYF. The CDR3 bases are TGTGCCAGCAGCCGCGCCGGGACAGGGAGCCAAGAGACCCAGTACTTC.

This chain joins TRBV3-1 (or the pseudogene TRBV3-2) and TRBJ1-2, with TRBD1 identical over 7 bases. The junction had 7 bases not matched to a gene; V was cut back by 3 bases and J by 0 bases. The CDR3 is 16 residues long. Germline CDR1 reads LGHDT; CDR2 reads YNNKEL (reference sequence). The CDR3 spells CASSHRDSFTNYGYTF. The CDR3 coding sequence is TGTGCCAGCAGCCATCGGGACAGCTTCACTAACTATGGCTACACCTTC.

This rearrangement joins TRBV4-3 to TRBJ1-2, with 10 bases matching TRBD1. The CDR3 extends over 15 amino acids. Germline V gives CDR1 LGHNA, CDR2 YSLEER. V shed 1 base and J 2 bases; nucleotides not matched to a gene: 1. In DNA form, the CDR3 reads TGCGCCAGCAGCCAAGGACAGGGGGCGAACTATGGCTACACCTTC. Encoded protein: CASSQGQGANYGYTF.

The genes are TRBV9 and TRBJ2-1; a possible D gene is TRBD2 (6 bases). V lost 4 bases, J lost 7 bases, and 21 bases lay in between. The CDR3 spans 16 residues. Germline V CDR1 and CDR2: SGDLS, YYNGEE. Written as DNA, the CDR3 is TGTGCCAGCAGCTCCCACGGGGAGGTTACGGGGAATGAGCAGTTCTTC. Encoded protein: CASSSHGEVTGNEQFF.

J is TRBJ2-1 and V is TRBV6-5, with 8 bases identical to TRBD1. This CDR3 region has 15 residues. Germline CDR1 MNHEY, CDR2 SVGAGI. V was pared by 6 bases and J by 7 bases, with 11 bases of the junction left unmatched. The DNA of the CDR3 is TGTGCCAGCAGCCTTGAAGACAGGGGTGGAAATGAGCAGTTCTTC. Amino acids: CASSLEDRGGNEQFF.

This chain connects TRBV9 to TRBJ2-3; 14 bases are a match to TRBD2. There are 17 residues in the CDR3. The J segment lost 3 bases and the V segment lost 2 bases, leaving 5 bases of the junction unmatched. CDR1 SGDLS and CDR2 YYNGEE come from the germline V gene. This CDR3 is CASSVTSGRAMTDTQYF. Here the CDR3 DNA reads TGTGCCAGCAGCGTGACTAGCGGGAGGGCCATGACAGATACGCAGTATTTT.

V gene TRBV2 combines with J gene TRBJ1-5, with a tentative D call TRBD1 (5 bases). CDR3 length equals 15 residues. In germline, CDR1 is SNHLY, CDR2 FYNNEI. Deletions cut 6 bases from V and 4 bases from J, with 16 bases between. The CDR3 bases are TGTGCCAGCAGCCCCGCACAGGTCGCTAATCAGCCCCAGCATTTT. This sequence encodes CASSPAQVANQPQHF.

This chain's CDR3 is CASSLGISGRTDTQYF. DNA of the CDR3: TGTGCCAGCAGCTTAGGGATTAGCGGGAGGACAGATACGCAGTATTTT. This chain joins TRBV11-3 and TRBJ2-3; TRBD2 agrees at 10 bases. This CDR3 has 16 amino acids. Germline V CDR1 and CDR2: SGHNT, YENEEA. Losses at the gene ends were 1 base for V and 3 bases for J; bases not matched to a gene: 4.

This sequence joins TRBV4-1 and TRBJ2-1; 11 positions match TRBD2. CDR3 length: 15 residues. J was trimmed by 9 bases and V by 3 bases; bases with no gene match: 7. Germline assignment: CDR1 MGHRA and CDR2 YSYEKL. The CDR3 spells CASSQVLAGAGEQFF. CDR3 nucleotide sequence: TGCGCCAGCAGCCAGGTACTAGCGGGAGCAGGTGAGCAGTTCTTC.

The V gene is TRBV18, the J gene TRBJ2-7; 7 bases fit TRBD1. The CDR3 consists of 13 residues. The trim removed 2 bases at V and 6 bases at J, leaving 4 bases unmatched. CDR1 is KGHSH and CDR2 is LQKENI in the germline V gene. The CDR3, as DNA: TGTGCCAGCTCACCAGTTGCAGGGGGCGAGCAGTACGTC. Its translation is CASSPVAGGEQYV.

CDR3 sequence reads: CASSDNRFEAFF. Here the CDR3 DNA reads TGTGCCAGCAGTGATAACAGGTTTGAAGCTTTCTTT. The chain employs TRBV6-1 and TRBJ1-1; D may be TRBD1 (5 bases). Germline V CDR1 and CDR2: MNHNS, SASEGT. V lost 3 bases to trimming and J lost 7 bases, with 9 bases between them. The CDR3 totals 12 residues.